This TCR beta chain emerged from a study of blood T cell repertoires in COVID-19. The CDR3 has 13 residues. V gave up 4 bases and J gave up 9 bases; unmatched junction bases: 6. Germline lookup yields CDR1 LNHDA and CDR2 SQIVND (reference sequence). Assay used: immunoSEQ multiplex PCR; TCRdb lists only in-frame clones, some missing. Here the sample spans under 300,000 clones, just over 85% being singletons. Sequencing was performed on PBMCs or T cells enriched from blood (not recorded which). This sequence originates from a man aged 18 to 29 who had recovered from COVID-19. The J gene is TRBJ1-1, the V gene TRBV19; TRBD1 agrees at 9 bases. The CDR3 nucleotides read TGTGCCAGTAGTAGGGACAGGGAGGGAAAAGCTTTCTTT. Amino acids: CASSRDREGKAFF. Combining the CDR3 with reference TRBV19 and TRBJ1-1 gives the whole variable domain DGGITQSPKYLFRKEGQNVTLSCEQNLNHDAMYWYRQDPGQGLRLIYYSQIVNDFQKGDIAEGYSVSREKKESFPLTVTSAQKNPTAFYLCASSRDREGKAFFGQGTRLTVV.